A single sample gave rise to the 14 T cell receptor beta chains below, sequenced in a study of shared clonotypes between healthy human individuals. Sequenced by immunoSEQ multiplex PCR; TCRdb stores in-frame clones only, minus some. The repertoire has roughly 2.1 million clones, approximately 94% of them found once; the top ten carry 1.5% to 2%. Naive CD8 populations comprised CD45RO-negative cells positively selected for CCR7, excluding terminally differentiated effector memory CD45RA+ cells. Sequenced input: naive CD8+ T cells from PBMCs. The receptors derive from a man younger than 30 in good health. Some clones in this sample may be carry-over from other donors' samples.

The chain couples TRBV27 to TRBJ2-7; 8 bases match TRBD1. The trim removed 5 bases at V and 3 bases at J, leaving 6 bases unmatched. Looked up from germline, CDR1 is MNHEY and CDR2 is SMNVEV (reference sequence). The CDR3 is made up of 14 amino acids. The CDR3 DNA is TGTGCCAGCAGTGTATTAGGACAGGGCTACGAGCAGTACTTC. Its translation is CASSVLGQGYEQYF.

CDR3 loop: CSVVLRDHTEAFF. Here the CDR3 DNA reads TGCAGCGTTGTTCTCCGTGACCACACTGAAGCTTTCTTT. The V and J genes are TRBV29-1 and TRBJ1-1; D is unclear. V lost 4 bases, J lost 3 bases, and 12 bases lay in between. CDR3 length equals 13 residues. Germline CDR1 and CDR2: SQVTM and ANQGSEA.

This sequence joins TRBV9 and TRBJ2-1; no firm D call. The CDR3 has 13 residues. Germline V gives CDR1 SGDLS, CDR2 YYNGEE. Deletions cut 1 base from V and 3 bases from J, with 5 bases between. CDR3 region: CASSVLFYNEQFF. The CDR3 nucleotides are TGTGCCAGCAGCGTACTCTTCTACAATGAGCAGTTCTTC.

This chain uses TRBV7-9 with TRBJ1-5, with a tentative D call TRBD1 (5 bases). This CDR3 spans 17 amino acids. Germline V gene sequence: CDR1 SEHNR, CDR2 FQNEAQ (reference sequence). The V end was cut by 4 bases, the J end by 0 bases, with 16 bases between. The CDR3 sequence: CASSSRPGTDSNQPQHF. The CDR3 coding sequence is TGTGCCAGCAGCTCCCGACCCGGGACTGATAGCAATCAGCCCCAGCATTTT.

This sequence joins TRBV4-3 and TRBJ2-3, with 14 nucleotides matching TRBD2. This CDR3 has 17 amino acids. The J segment lost 0 bases and the V segment lost 4 bases, leaving 3 bases of the junction unmatched. Per the germline V gene, CDR1 is LGHNA and CDR2 is YSLEER. The CDR3 protein is CASSPGLAGGSTDTQYF. The CDR3 region has the DNA TGCGCCAGCAGCCCCGGACTAGCGGGAGGTAGCACAGATACGCAGTATTTT.

CDR3 coding DNA: TGTGCCAGCAACGGGGTATCCCCCTCTGATACGCAGTATTTT. Translation: CASNGVSPSDTQYF. The chain is built from TRBV2 and TRBJ2-3; tentative D call: TRBD2 (5 bases). Trimming took off 7 bases at V and 6 bases at J, with 17 bases between the two ends. This CDR3 contains 14 residues. Looked up from germline, CDR1 is SNHLY and CDR2 is FYNNEI.

V and J are TRBV7-9 and TRBJ1-4; 7 nucleotides match TRBD1. Germline lookup yields CDR1 SEHNR and CDR2 FQNEAQ (reference sequence). The CDR3 runs 17 residues. The J segment lost 3 bases and the V segment lost 0 bases, leaving 7 bases of the junction unmatched. CDR3 in amino acids: CASSLADRAGANEKLFF. CDR3 coding DNA: TGTGCCAGCAGCTTAGCCGACAGGGCGGGGGCTAATGAAAAACTGTTTTTT. Combining the CDR3 with reference TRBV7-9 and TRBJ1-4 gives the whole variable domain DTGVSQNPRHKITKRGQNVTFRCDPISEHNRLYWYRQTLGQGPEFLTYFQNEAQLEKSRLLSDRFSAERPKGSFSTLEIQRTEQGDSAMYLCASSLADRAGANEKLFFGSGTQLSVL.

The chain has TRBV28 and TRBJ1-4, with D tentatively TRBD1 (6 bases). The CDR3 totals 14 residues. V lost 6 bases to trimming and J lost 4 bases, with 12 bases between them. The germline V gene encodes CDR1 MDHEN and CDR2 SYDVKM. The CDR3: CASSRGQINEKLFF. The DNA of the CDR3 is TGTGCCAGCAGCCGAGGACAGATTAATGAAAAACTGTTTTTT. Combining the CDR3 with reference TRBV28 and TRBJ1-4 gives the whole variable domain DVKVTQSSRYLVKRTGEKVFLECVQDMDHENMFWYRQDPGLGLRLIYFSYDVKMKEKGDIPEGYSVSREKKERFSLILESASTNQTSMYLCASSRGQINEKLFFGSGTQLSVL.

V gene TRBV27 combines with J gene TRBJ1-2; a possible D gene is TRBD1 (6 bases). V was clipped by 8 bases and J by 3 bases, with 13 bases between them. The CDR3 spans 13 residues. The germline V gene encodes CDR1 MNHEY and CDR2 SMNVEV (reference sequence). Here the CDR3 reads CASSGTRDYGYTF. The DNA of the CDR3 is TGTGCCAGCTCCGGGACAAGGGACTATGGCTACACCTTC.

The chain is built from TRBV28 and TRBJ1-2; D might be TRBD1 (6 bases). V lost 2 bases and J 7 bases, leaving 14 bases between the germline ends. CDR1 is MDHEN and CDR2 is SYDVKM in the germline V gene. The CDR3 runs 14 residues. The CDR3 DNA reads TGTGCCAGCAGTTTACCTGACCAAGGGGGTGGCTACACCTTC. Translation gives CASSLPDQGGGYTF.

The chain employs TRBV27 and TRBJ2-3; TRBD2 is a possible D gene (6 bases). This CDR3 has 15 residues. V lost 3 bases and J 3 bases, leaving 13 bases between the germline ends. From germline, CDR1 is MNHEY and CDR2 SMNVEV (reference sequence). CDR3 protein: CASSLEGSRTDTQYF. In DNA form, the CDR3 reads TGTGCCAGCAGTTTGGAGGGGAGTAGGACAGATACGCAGTATTTT.

This clone was counted a single time. In nucleotides, the CDR3 is TGTGCCAGCAGCAAACCGGGACAGGGAGCCCTGGGTAGTTCCTACGAGCAGTACTTC. It is translated as CASSKPGQGALGSSYEQYF. The chain uses TRBV21-1 and TRBJ2-7; the tabulated D call, TRBD1, remains unverified against the DNA. TRBV21-1 represents a pseudogene. The CDR3 runs to 19 residues.

The chain has TRBV9 and TRBJ2-7; 7 nucleotides line up with TRBD1. V shed 4 bases and J 1 base; nucleotides not matched to a gene: 11. The germline V gene encodes CDR1 SGDLS and CDR2 YYNGEE. This CDR3 has 16 amino acids. The CDR3 coding sequence is TGTGCCAGCAGCAAAACTGGGGCAGGGGGATCCTACGAGCAGTACTTC. It yields the protein CASSKTGAGGSYEQYF.

Concerning this clone itself: Additional DNA sequences in this sample encode the identical CDR3. The chain recombines TRBV29-1 with TRBJ1-2; maybe TRBD1 (6 bases). Germline assignment: CDR1 SQVTM and CDR2 ANQGSEA. This CDR3 comprises 11 residues. Trimming took off 7 bases at V and 7 bases at J, with 13 bases between the two ends. This chain's CDR3 is CSGRTGSGYTF. The CDR3 coding sequence is TGCAGCGGACGTACAGGGAGTGGCTACACCTTC.